This TCR beta chain is from a study of regulatory T cells in long-lasting Graves disease. Whole-study findings and limits: There were preferences for TRBV28, TRBJ1-2 and TRBJ2-5 in persistent disease. Results may be inaccurate due to the small sample size. The study found persistent patients shared more public clonotypes (roughly 2,500) than new patients (over 850).

Library construction for TCR beta used iRepertoire HTBI primers and Arm-PCR of CDR3 regions. TCRdb called the multiplex PCR reads again in MiXCR, with one record for every CDR3 protein. The sample contains some 250,000 distinct CDR3 sequences, 15% to 20% of which appear only once. Time point given: newly diagnosed GD, antithyroid drugs for less than 3 months. There was RNA extracted from PBMCs, and the TCR library was made from it. Germline V gene sequence: CDR1 GTSNPN, CDR2 SVGIG (reference sequence). Trimming took off 1 base at V and 12 bases at J, with 14 bases between the two ends. The CDR3 runs 12 residues. This clonotype was seen many times. What it recognizes is unknown.

The sequence was collected from a female donor with Graves disease. The sequences come from peripheral blood mononuclear cells (PBMCs), collected at new diagnosis, from a patient treated with antithyroid drugs. The rearrangement links TRBV30 to TRBJ2-3, with a weak D call TRBD2 (6 bases). CDR3 in DNA: TGTGCCTGGAGTGCCGGGACTTCTGAACAGTATTTT. This codes for CAWSAGTSEQYF.